This TCR beta chain is from a study of T cell responses to AZD1222 COVID-19 vaccine (dated by TCRdb to 2020 to 2022). Background on the whole study: TCR sequencing covered 230 to 250 trial participants: 200 to 210 given two doses of AZD1222 and around 26 given two doses of MenACWY control vaccine. Enrollment into the trials was organized by age into subgroups of 18-55, 56-69 and 70-plus years, and those subgroups contained about 150, 27 and 61 TCR-sequenced participants, respectively. Here is what the overall study found, with its caveats: The whole spike protein was spanned by vaccine-associated CD4 TCRs, and dominant responses were seen in regions 160-218 and 743-854. Conclusions about previously exposed vaccinees were limited because only six or seven AZD1222 recipients were SARS-CoV-2 seropositive at baseline. After two AZD1222 doses, spike-specific TCR breadth and depth were significantly higher than at day 0 and than in MenACWY recipients. Participants were mostly white British and included more females than males, and it was suggested by the authors that clonal diversity may have been underestimated. Reportedly, almost half of the unique spike-specific TCRs recognized epitopes lying outside the regions that are mutated in the B.1.351 and B.1.1.7 variants. Because no day 14 peak-response samples were available, the repertoires could be characterized only after the peak T cell response. The 56-69-year group was small, and its depth increase did not reach significance, likely because of low power.

This sample's time point label indicates: about 28 days (+/-7) after the second vaccine dose. AZD1222 recipients given second doses at about 4 weeks or at about 12 weeks were pooled, since spike-specific TCR depth and breadth were not found to differ between the two schedules. Samples from vaccinated people were obtained from the UK trials COV001 and COV002, which included a single-blind randomized controlled phase 2/3 trial of AZD1222 (ChAdOx1 nCoV-19) in healthy adults. For TCRbeta chain sequencing, PBMC samples from trial participants were taken at day 0 and at day 28 after the second dose. In the germline V gene, CDR1 corresponds to MDHEN and CDR2 to SYDVKM. The CDR3 runs 14 residues from the cysteine to the phenylalanine. The sequence is cut down to CDR3 DNA, 42 bases in frame from base 1. From V the trimming removes 5 bases and from J it removes 6 bases, while the gene matches leave 6 bases of the junction unaccounted for.

The CDR3 regions of human TCRbeta chains were analyzed by immunosequencing. In the source study's methods: TCRs in the repertoires were compared against a reference library of SARS-CoV-2-specific TCRs that had been generated with the MIRA antigen-specificity platform. Breadth meant the fraction of unique TCRs that were SARS-CoV-2-associated, whereas depth meant the fraction of total T cells that were SARS-CoV-2-associated. Using the MIRA data, every spike-specific TCR was mapped to the spike region that the TCR reacted to and assigned to either a CD4 or a CD8 class. Log10-transformed breadth and depth values were compared by one-way ANOVA with Sidak's multiple comparisons tests. TCRdb took this table from immuneACCESS and kept in-frame rearrangements with V and J called. Such tables lack part of the clones; where checked against another copy, unresolved V genes explain under half of the gap, and the rest is unexplained. That table is the source of V, J and clone size, and D and trimming were worked out from the DNA. Within this sample are more than 55,000 clones, with roughly 89% of them counted one time only. About 5.9% of the sample comes from the top ten.

For this clone: It lacks a known antigen. Per-base quality was not reported, and no clone a single base away is much larger than it.

The V and J segments used are TRBV28 and TRBJ2-2, with 7 junctional bases fitting TRBD1. This clonotype was obtained from an adult who received the AZD1222 COVID-19 vaccine. The material was peripheral blood, obtained 28 days after the second AZD1222 dose. The CDR3 amino acid sequence is: CASSTPRGPGELFF. The DNA sequence is given as TGTGCCAGCAGTACCCCGAGGGGGCCCGGGGAGCTGTTTTTT.